The clone carrying this T cell receptor beta chain has a single count. CDR3 size: 15 residues. V gave up 0 bases and J gave up 4 bases, with 10 bases separating them. Germline loops: CDR1 LNHNV, CDR2 YYDKDF (reference sequence). This sample was taken from a study of blood T cell repertoires in COVID-19. Turning to the study itself: T cells, B-cell-depleted T cells, or PBMCs provided the cDNA or gDNA that served as material.

The data were produced by immunoSEQ multiplex PCR, yet TCRdb's version contains in-frame clones alone and is incomplete. The table lists 500,000 or so clones, roughly nine tenths of them singletons, with around 0.7% in the top ten. This sequence was found in a woman between 18 and 29 years old who had recovered from COVID-19. The chain carries TRBV15 and TRBJ1-3; D not resolved. The sequenced material came from PBMCs or T cells enriched from blood (not recorded which). The CDR3 sequence is CATSREFGSGNTIYF. CDR3 nucleotide sequence: TGTGCCACCAGCAGAGAGTTCGGGTCAGGAAACACCATATATTTT.